This T cell receptor beta chain was recorded in a study of post-analysis software for immune sequencing data. TCR beta libraries were prepared from cDNA with unique molecular identifiers. Each batch of roughly 1 to 11 million T cells produced roughly 500,000 cDNA molecules. MiXCR, run by TCRdb on the PCR reads, gives a single entry per CDR3 protein. In the table there are approximately 730,000 distinct CDR3 sequences, just over 45% of which are singletons. Remarks on this clonotype: Its cognate antigen is unknown.

Germline V gene data show CDR1 as KGHSH and CDR2 as LQKENI. V was clipped by 3 bases and J by 1 base, with 9 bases between them. The length of the CDR3 is 14 residues. Study results and limitations: Patients used about 5 TRBV segments, including TRBV5-6, TRBV5-1 and TRBV20-1, more often than controls.

The sample taken for sequencing was blood. The TCR was taken from a girl aged 5 to 17 with multiple sclerosis. The chain uses TRBV18 and TRBJ1-1; D uncertain. Written as DNA, the CDR3 is TGTGCCAGCTCACCGGAGGGTAAGAACACTGAAGCTTTCTTT. This sequence encodes CASSPEGKNTEAFF.